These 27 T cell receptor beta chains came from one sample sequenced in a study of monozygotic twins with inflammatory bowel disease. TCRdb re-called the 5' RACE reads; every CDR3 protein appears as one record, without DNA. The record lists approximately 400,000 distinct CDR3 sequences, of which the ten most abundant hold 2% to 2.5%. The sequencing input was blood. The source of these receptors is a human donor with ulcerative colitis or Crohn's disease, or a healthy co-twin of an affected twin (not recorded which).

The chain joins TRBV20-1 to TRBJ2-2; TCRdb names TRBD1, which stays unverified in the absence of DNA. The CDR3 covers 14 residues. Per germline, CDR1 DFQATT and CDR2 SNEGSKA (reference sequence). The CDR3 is CSARRGQNTGELFF.

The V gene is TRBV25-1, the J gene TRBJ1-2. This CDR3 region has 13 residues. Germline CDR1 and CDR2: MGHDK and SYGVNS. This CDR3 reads CASSTTESYGYTF.

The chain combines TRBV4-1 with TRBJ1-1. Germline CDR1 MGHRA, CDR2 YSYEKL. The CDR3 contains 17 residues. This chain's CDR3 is CASSQIVAGLFNTEAFF.

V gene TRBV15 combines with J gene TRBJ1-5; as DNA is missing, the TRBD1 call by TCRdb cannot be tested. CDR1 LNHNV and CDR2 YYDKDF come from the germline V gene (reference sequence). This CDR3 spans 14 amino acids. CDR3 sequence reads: CATSGDRGGQPQHF.

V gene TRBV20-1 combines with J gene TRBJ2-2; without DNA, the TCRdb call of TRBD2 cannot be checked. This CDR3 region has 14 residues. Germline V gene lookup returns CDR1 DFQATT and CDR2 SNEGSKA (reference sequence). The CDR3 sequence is CSARDYANTGELFF.

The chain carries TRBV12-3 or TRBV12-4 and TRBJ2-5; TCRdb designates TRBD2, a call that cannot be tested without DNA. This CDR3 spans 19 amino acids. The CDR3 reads CASSLRRGLAVPPQETQYF.

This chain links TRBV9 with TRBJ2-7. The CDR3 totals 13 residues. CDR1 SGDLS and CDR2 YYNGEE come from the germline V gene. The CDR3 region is CASSVGMGWVQYF. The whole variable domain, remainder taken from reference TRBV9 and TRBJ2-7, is DSGVTQTPKHLITATGQRVTLRCSPRSGDLSVYWYQQSLDQGLQFLIQYYNGEERAKGNILERFSAQQFPDLHSELNLSSLELGDSALYFCASSVGMGWVQYFGPGTRLTVT.

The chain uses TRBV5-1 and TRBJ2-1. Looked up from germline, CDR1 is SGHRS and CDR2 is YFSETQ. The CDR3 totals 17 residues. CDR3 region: CASSRMSQSSSYNEQFF.

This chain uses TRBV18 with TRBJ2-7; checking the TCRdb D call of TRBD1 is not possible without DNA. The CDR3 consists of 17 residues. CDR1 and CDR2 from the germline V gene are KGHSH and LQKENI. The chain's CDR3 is CASSPRSRAGDRYEQYF.

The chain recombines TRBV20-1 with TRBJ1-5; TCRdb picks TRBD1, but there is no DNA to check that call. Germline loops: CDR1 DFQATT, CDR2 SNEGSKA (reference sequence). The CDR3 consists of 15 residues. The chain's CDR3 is CSARDGGYSNQPQHF.

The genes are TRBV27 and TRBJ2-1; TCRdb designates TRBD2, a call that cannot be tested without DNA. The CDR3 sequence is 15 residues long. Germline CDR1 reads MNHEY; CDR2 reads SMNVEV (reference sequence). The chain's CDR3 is CASSGGTSGYNEQFF.

The CDR3: CATHQTYTDTQYF. The rearrangement uses TRBV6-1 and TRBJ2-3. Germline V gene data show CDR1 as MNHNS and CDR2 as SASEGT. This CDR3 contains 13 residues.

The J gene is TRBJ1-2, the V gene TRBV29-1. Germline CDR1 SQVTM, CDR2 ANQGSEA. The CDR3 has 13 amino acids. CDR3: CSVEGQAHHGYTF.

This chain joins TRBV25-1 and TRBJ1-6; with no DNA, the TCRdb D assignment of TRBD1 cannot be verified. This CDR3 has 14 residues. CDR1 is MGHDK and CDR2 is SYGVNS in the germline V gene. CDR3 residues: CASTTGKGNSPLHF.

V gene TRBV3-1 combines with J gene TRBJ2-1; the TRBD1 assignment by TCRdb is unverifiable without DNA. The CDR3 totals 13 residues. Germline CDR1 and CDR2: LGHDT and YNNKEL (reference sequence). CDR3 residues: CASSQKGVNEQFF.

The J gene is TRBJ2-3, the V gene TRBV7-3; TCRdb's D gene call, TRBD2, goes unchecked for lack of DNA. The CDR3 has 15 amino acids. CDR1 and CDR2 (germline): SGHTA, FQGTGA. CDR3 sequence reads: CASSRTSGSGNTQYF.

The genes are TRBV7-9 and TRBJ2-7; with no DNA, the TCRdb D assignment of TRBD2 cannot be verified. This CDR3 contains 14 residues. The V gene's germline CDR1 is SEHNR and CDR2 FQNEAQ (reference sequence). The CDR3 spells CASSHAGGPYERYF.

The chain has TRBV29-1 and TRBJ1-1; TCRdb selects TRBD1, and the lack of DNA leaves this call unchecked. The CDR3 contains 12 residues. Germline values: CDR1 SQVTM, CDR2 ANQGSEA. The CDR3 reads CSFLGGRTEAFF. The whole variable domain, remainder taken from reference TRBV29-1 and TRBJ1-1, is SAVISQKPSRDICQRGTSLTIQCQVDSQVTMMFWYRQQPGQSLTLIATANQGSEATYESGFVIDKFPISRPNLTFSTLTVSNMSPEDSSIYLCSFLGGRTEAFFGQGTRLTVV.

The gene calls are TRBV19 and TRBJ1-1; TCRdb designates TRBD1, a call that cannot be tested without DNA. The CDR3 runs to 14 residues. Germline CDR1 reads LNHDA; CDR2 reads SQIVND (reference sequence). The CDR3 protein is CASTIWGLDTEAFF. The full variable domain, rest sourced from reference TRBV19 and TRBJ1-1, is DGGITQSPKYLFRKEGQNVTLSCEQNLNHDAMYWYRQDPGQGLRLIYYSQIVNDFQKGDIAEGYSVSREKKESFPLTVTSAQKNPTAFYLCASTIWGLDTEAFFGQGTRLTVV.

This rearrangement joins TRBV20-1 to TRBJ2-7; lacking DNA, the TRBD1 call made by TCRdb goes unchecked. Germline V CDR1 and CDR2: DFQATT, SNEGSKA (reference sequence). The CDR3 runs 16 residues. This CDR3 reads CSARDLRRGLAYEQYF.

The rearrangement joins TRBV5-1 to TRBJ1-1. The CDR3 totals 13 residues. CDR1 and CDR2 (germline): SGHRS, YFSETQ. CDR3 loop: CASYTNTNTEAFF.

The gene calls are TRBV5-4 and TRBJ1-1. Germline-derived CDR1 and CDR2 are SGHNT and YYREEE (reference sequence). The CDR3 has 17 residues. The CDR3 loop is CASSLGGRVGSGTEAFF.

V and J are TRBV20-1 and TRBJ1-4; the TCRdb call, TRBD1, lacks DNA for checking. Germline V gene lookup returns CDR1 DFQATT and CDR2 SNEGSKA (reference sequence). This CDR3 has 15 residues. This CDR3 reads CSASDRGAANEKLFF.

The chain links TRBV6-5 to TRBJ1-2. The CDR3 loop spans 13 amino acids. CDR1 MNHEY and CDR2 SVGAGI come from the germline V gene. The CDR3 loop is CASSAGLVGGYTF.

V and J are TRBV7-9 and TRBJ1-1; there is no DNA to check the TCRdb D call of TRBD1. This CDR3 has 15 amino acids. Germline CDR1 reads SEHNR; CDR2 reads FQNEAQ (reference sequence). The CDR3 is CASSLVGGGVTEAFF.

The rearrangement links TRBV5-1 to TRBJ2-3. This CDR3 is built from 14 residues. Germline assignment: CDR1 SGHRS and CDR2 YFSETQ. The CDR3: CASSVDRGGDTQYF.

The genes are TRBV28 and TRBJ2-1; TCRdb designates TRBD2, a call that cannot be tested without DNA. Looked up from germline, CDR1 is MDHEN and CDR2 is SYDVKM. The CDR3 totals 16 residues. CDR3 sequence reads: CASSNTRAGGYNEQFF.